These T cell receptor beta chains were read from a single sample in a study of Ad26.COV2.S vaccination and SARS-CoV-2 variants. TCRdb's table, derived via immunoSEQ multiplex PCR, lists solely in-frame clones and lacks some. The table has 350,000 to 400,000 clones, 75% to 90% seen once. Sequences were derived from peripheral blood, sampled in a trial of Ad26.COV2.S vaccine versus placebo. Receptors originate from a person aged 18-60 years who received the Ad26.COV2.S COVID-19 vaccine or a placebo. Each CDR3 is given with its conserved first and last residue. D genes are given only for firm matches. Some rows mark clone size as missing; the rest say once, few, many or name a class of expanded clone.

j_call,clone_size,d_call,v_call,cdr3_aa,cdr3_nt
TRBJ1-2,few,NA,TRBV7-9,CASSLVTGGYTF,TGTGCCAGCAGCTTAGTTACGGGTGGCTACACCTTC
TRBJ1-1,NA,NA,TRBV19,CASSLPSGVNTEAFF,TGTGCCAGTAGTTTGCCGTCGGGGGTGAACACTGAAGCTTTCTTT
TRBJ1-5,NA,NA,TRBV5-4,CASSPDRGVGQPQHF,TGTGCCAGCAGCCCAGACCGAGGGGTTGGTCAGCCCCAGCATTTT
TRBJ2-5,NA,TRBD1,TRBV5-1,CASRPTGVQETQYF,TGCGCCAGCAGGCCTACAGGGGTCCAAGAGACCCAGTACTTC
TRBJ2-7,NA,NA,TRBV7-2,CASSLQGDGGSEQYF,TGTGCCAGCAGCTTACAGGGGGACGGGGGATCAGAGCAGTACTTC
TRBJ1-4,NA,NA,TRBV6-5,CASSPPNEKLFF,TGTGCCAGCAGCCCCCCAAATGAAAAACTGTTTTTT
TRBJ1-1,NA,NA,TRBV19,CASSEEQVNVNTEAFF,TGTGCCAGTTCCGAGGAACAGGTTAATGTGAACACTGAAGCTTTCTTT
TRBJ2-7,NA,NA,TRBV5-6,CASSFGTGYEQYF,TGTGCCAGCAGCTTCGGCACGGGCTACGAGCAGTACTTC
TRBJ2-7,NA,TRBD2,TRBV27,CASSPGTSGVHDEQYF,TGTGCCAGCAGTCCTGGGACTAGCGGGGTTCACGACGAGCAGTACTTC
TRBJ1-1,once,TRBD1,TRBV5-4,CASSLNRGGTEAFF,TGTGCCAGCAGCTTGAACAGGGGAGGTACTGAAGCTTTCTTT
TRBJ2-1,once,NA,TRBV10-3,CAISERLGHEQFF,TGTGCCATCAGTGAGCGGTTGGGGCATGAGCAGTTCTTC
TRBJ2-7,NA,TRBD1,TRBV4-1,CASSQWTGVDEQYF,TGCGCCAGCAGCCAATGGACAGGAGTTGACGAGCAGTACTTC
TRBJ2-1,NA,TRBD1,TRBV5-1,CASSLGQGNEQFF,TGCGCCAGCAGCTTAGGACAGGGCAATGAGCAGTTCTTC
TRBJ2-7,few,TRBD1,TRBV5-1,CASSPRQGYEQYF,TGCGCCAGCAGCCCCCGACAGGGCTACGAGCAGTACTTC
TRBJ1-2,NA,TRBD1,TRBV5-1,CASRPGTGEGGYTF,TGCGCCAGCAGGCCGGGGACAGGGGAAGGAGGCTACACCTTC
TRBJ2-1,NA,TRBD2,TRBV3-1/TRBV3-2,CASSPASGGANEQFF,TGTGCCAGCAGCCCTGCCAGCGGGGGGGCCAATGAGCAGTTCTTC
TRBJ1-3,NA,NA,TRBV5-5,CASSLVPGNTIYF,TGTGCCAGCAGCTTGGTTCCTGGAAACACCATATATTTT
TRBJ2-3,NA,TRBD2,TRBV7-9,CASSPLGAGGPTDTQYF,TGTGCCAGCAGCCCGCTCGGCGCGGGGGGCCCCACAGATACGCAGTATTTT
TRBJ1-2,NA,NA,TRBV6-5,CASRDSRRGYTF,TGTGCCAGCAGGGACAGCCGGAGAGGCTACACCTTC
TRBJ2-3,NA,NA,TRBV5-6,CASSSSWEDTDTQYF,TGTGCCAGCAGCTCTAGCTGGGAAGACACAGATACGCAGTATTTT
TRBJ1-1,NA,NA,TRBV5-1,CASSLTAMLNTEAFF,TGCGCCAGCAGCCTGACAGCCATGTTGAACACTGAAGCTTTCTTT
TRBJ1-2,NA,NA,TRBV11-3,CASSSLTGPGYTF,TGTGCCAGCAGCTCCCTCACAGGGCCTGGCTACACCTTC
TRBJ2-3,NA,TRBD1,TRBV18,CANSSKTKNRGSADTQYF,TGTGCCAACTCATCCAAAACAAAAAACAGGGGGAGCGCAGATACGCAGTATTTT
TRBJ1-1,NA,TRBD1,TRBV6-6,CASSYYGTVNTEAFF,TGTGCCAGCAGTTACTACGGGACAGTGAACACTGAAGCTTTCTTT
TRBJ2-3,NA,NA,TRBV23-1,CASSRGVADSTDTQYF,TGCGCCAGCAGTCGCGGCGTGGCAGATAGCACAGATACGCAGTATTTT
TRBJ1-2,NA,NA,TRBV10-3,CAISLDGSNYGYTF,TGTGCCATCAGTCTAGACGGATCTAACTATGGCTACACCTTC
TRBJ2-7,NA,TRBD2,TRBV3-1/TRBV3-2,CASSQDLTSGTYEQYF,TGTGCCAGCAGCCAAGATTTAACTAGCGGGACCTACGAGCAGTACTTC
TRBJ1-1,NA,NA,TRBV12-5,CASGFPFGGTEAFF,TGTGCTAGTGGTTTCCCTTTTGGTGGGACTGAAGCTTTCTTT
TRBJ2-5,NA,NA,TRBV10-3,CATAPGLAQETQYF,TGTGCCACCGCCCCAGGACTCGCACAAGAGACCCAGTACTTC
TRBJ2-7,NA,NA,TRBV5-1,CASSLGSERNYEQYF,TGCGCCAGCAGCTTGGGCAGTGAGCGTAATTACGAGCAGTACTTC
TRBJ1-5,few,NA,TRBV6-2/TRBV6-3,CASSYLGYNQPQHF,TGTGCCAGCAGTTACCTAGGGTACAATCAGCCCCAGCATTTT
TRBJ1-2,NA,NA,TRBV2,CASIGMGYGYTF,TGTGCCAGCATAGGGATGGGTTATGGCTACACCTTC
TRBJ1-1,NA,NA,TRBV5-1,CASEPGTRNTEAFF,TGCGCCAGCGAACCCGGGACACGGAACACTGAAGCTTTCTTT
TRBJ2-3,NA,NA,TRBV11-3,CASSLGSAGSTDTQYF,TGTGCCAGCAGCTTGGGCTCGGCGGGGAGCACAGATACGCAGTATTTT
TRBJ2-5,NA,NA,TRBV9,CASSARDGGLGTQYF,TGTGCCAGCAGCGCGAGGGACGGGGGACTCGGTACCCAGTACTTC
TRBJ1-2,NA,NA,TRBV5-6,CASSLLGSVYGYTF,TGTGCCAGCAGCTTGCTGGGGTCTGTCTATGGCTACACCTTC
TRBJ1-3,NA,NA,TRBV7-8,CASSLTGTSGNTIYF,TGTGCCAGCAGCCTAACGGGAACCTCTGGAAACACCATATATTTT
TRBJ2-1,NA,NA,TRBV5-4,CASSFGQYNEQFF,TGTGCCAGCAGCTTTGGACAGTACAATGAGCAGTTCTTC
TRBJ1-1,NA,NA,TRBV2,CASKKVREGTEAFF,TGTGCCAGCAAAAAGGTGCGGGAGGGCACTGAAGCTTTCTTT
TRBJ1-6,NA,TRBD1,TRBV5-1,CASSLGSRQGGNSPLHF,TGCGCCAGCAGCTTGGGTTCCCGACAGGGAGGGAATTCACCCCTCCACTTT
TRBJ2-7,NA,NA,TRBV19,CASSGGTYEQYF,TGTGCCAGTAGTGGGGGCACCTACGAGCAGTACTTC